This is a list of T cell receptor beta chains from one sample in a study of cytomegalovirus exposure and HLA in healthy donors. Sequencing was performed with immunoSEQ multiplex PCR; in TCRdb, only in-frame clones are kept and a portion is missing. The sample lists roughly 150,000 clones; approximately 88% were seen once. Source material: PBMCs. These TCRs come from a man aged 25 to 40 in good health and CMV-seronegative. Each CDR3 is given with its conserved first and last residue. D genes are given only for firm matches. Some rows mark clone size as missing; the rest say once, few, many or name a class of expanded clone.

j_call v_call d_call clone_size cdr3_aa cdr3_nt
TRBJ2-7 TRBV29-1 - - CSVVLPQGMTYEQYF TGCAGCGTCGTGCTCCCCCAGGGGATGACCTACGAGCAGTACTTC
TRBJ1-5 TRBV22-1 - - CPGSARGLRSSNQPQHF TGTCCTGGGAGCGCACGTGGCCTGAGGAGTTCCAATCAGCCCCAGCATTTT
TRBJ1-3 TRBV15 - - CATSDPQGASGNTIYF TGTGCCACCAGCGATCCTCAGGGTGCCTCTGGAAACACCATATATTTT
TRBJ2-3 TRBV5-1 TRBD2 - CASSLVLGSGGLLTDTQYF TGCGCCAGCAGCTTGGTCTTAGGGAGCGGGGGCCTCCTCACAGATACGCAGTATTTT
TRBJ1-5 TRBV27 - once CASSLSPSQPQHF TGTGCCAGCAGTTTATCCCCCTCTCAGCCCCAGCATTTT
TRBJ2-5 TRBV5-4 - - CASSPGADPIEETQYF TGTGCCAGCAGCCCTGGGGCAGACCCCATAGAAGAGACCCAGTACTTC
TRBJ2-7 TRBV29-1 TRBD1 - CSVTRDSYEQYF TGCAGCGTGACCCGGGACAGCTACGAGCAGTACTTC
TRBJ1-1 TRBV19 - - CASRAGVNTEAFF TGTGCCAGTAGGGCGGGGGTGAACACTGAAGCTTTCTTT
TRBJ1-2 TRBV7-9 - - CSSSSDGQSGNYGYTF TGTTCCAGCAGCTCCGACGGTCAGAGCGGTAACTATGGCTACACCTTC
TRBJ2-5 TRBV5-1 - - CASSSAKGTLWGQETQYF TGCGCCAGCAGCTCGGCCAAAGGGACACTTTGGGGCCAAGAGACCCAGTACTTC
TRBJ1-1 TRBV11-2 - - CASSYRDLNTEAFF TGTGCCAGCAGTTATAGGGACTTGAACACTGAAGCTTTCTTT